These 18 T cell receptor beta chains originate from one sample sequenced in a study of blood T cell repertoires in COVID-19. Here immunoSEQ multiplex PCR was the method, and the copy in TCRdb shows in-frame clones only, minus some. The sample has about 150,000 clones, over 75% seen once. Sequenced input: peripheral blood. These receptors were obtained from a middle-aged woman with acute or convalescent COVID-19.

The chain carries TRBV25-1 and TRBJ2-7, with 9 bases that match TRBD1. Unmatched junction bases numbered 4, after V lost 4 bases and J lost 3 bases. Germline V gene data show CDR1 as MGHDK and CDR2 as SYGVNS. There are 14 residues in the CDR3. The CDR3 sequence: CASSAQGAYYEQYF. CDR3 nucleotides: TGTGCCAGCAGTGCACAGGGGGCCTACTACGAGCAGTACTTC.

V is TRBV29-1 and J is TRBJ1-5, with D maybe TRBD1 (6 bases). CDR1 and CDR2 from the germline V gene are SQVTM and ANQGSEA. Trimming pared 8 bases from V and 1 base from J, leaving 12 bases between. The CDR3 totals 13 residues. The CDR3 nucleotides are TGCAGCCTAGGACAGAAGAGCAATCAGCCCCAGCATTTT. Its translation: CSLGQKSNQPQHF.

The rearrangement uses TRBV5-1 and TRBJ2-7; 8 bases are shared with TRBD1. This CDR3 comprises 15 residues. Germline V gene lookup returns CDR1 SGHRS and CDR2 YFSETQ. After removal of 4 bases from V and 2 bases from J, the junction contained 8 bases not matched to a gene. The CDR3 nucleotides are TGCGCCAGCAGCCCTGCCGGGACAGGACCCTACGAGCAGTACTTC. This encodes CASSPAGTGPYEQYF.

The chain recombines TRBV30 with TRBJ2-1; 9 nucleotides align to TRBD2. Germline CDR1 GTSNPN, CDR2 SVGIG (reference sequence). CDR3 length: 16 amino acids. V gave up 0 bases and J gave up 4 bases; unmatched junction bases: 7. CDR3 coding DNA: TGTGCCTGGAGTGTACCAGGGCGGGGGGGATACAATGAGCAGTTCTTC. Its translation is CAWSVPGRGGYNEQFF. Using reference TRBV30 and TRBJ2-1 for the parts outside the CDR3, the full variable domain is SQTIHQWPATLVQPVGSPLSLECTVEGTSNPNLYWYRQAAGRGLQLLFYSVGIGQISSEVPQNLSASRPQDRQFILSSKKLLLSDSGFYLCAWSVPGRGGYNEQFFGPGTRLTVL.

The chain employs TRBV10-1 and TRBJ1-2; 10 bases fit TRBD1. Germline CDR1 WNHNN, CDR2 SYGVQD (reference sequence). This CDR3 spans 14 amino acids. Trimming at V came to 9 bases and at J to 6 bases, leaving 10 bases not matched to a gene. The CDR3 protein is CARLRQGAFNGYTF. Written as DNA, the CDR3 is TGCGCCAGACTAAGACAGGGGGCGTTCAATGGCTACACCTTC.

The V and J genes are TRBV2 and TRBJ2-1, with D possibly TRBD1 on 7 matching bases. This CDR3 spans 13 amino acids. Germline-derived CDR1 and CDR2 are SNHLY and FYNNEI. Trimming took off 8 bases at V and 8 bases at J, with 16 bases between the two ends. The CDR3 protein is CASHVTRGDEQFF. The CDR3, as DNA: TGTGCCAGCCACGTGACCAGGGGGGATGAGCAGTTCTTC.

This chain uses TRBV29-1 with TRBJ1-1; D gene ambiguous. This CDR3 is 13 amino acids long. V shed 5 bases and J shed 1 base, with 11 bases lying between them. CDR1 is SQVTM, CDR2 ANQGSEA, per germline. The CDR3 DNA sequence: TGCAGCGTTCACACCAGCGCGAACACTGAAGCTTTCTTT. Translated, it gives CSVHTSANTEAFF.

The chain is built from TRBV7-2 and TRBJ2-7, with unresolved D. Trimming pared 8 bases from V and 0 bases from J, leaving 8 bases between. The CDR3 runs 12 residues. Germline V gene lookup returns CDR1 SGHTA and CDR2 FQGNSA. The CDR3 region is CASGRTSYEQYF. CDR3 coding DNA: TGTGCCAGCGGGCGAACCTCCTACGAGCAGTACTTC.

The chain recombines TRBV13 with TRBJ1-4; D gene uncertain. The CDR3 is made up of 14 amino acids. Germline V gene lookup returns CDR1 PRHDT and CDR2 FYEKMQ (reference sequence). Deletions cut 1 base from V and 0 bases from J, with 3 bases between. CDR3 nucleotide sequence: TGTGCCAGCAGCTTAGCAACAACTAATGAAAAACTGTTTTTT. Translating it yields CASSLATTNEKLFF.

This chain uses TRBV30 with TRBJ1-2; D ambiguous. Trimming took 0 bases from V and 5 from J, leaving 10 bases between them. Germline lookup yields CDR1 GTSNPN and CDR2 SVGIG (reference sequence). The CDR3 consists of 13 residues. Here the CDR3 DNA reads TGTGCCTGGAGTGTACTTGTGGAGTATGGCTACACCTTC. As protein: CAWSVLVEYGYTF.

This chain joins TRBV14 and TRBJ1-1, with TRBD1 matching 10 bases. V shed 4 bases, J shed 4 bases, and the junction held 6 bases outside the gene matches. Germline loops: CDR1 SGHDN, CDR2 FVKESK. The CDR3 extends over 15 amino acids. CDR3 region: CASSRDRGVFTEAFF. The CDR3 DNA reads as TGTGCCAGCAGCCGGGACAGGGGAGTTTTCACTGAAGCTTTCTTT.

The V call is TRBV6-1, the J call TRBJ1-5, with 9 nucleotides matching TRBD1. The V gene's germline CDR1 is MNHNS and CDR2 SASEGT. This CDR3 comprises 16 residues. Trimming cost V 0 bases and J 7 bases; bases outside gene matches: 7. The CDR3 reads CASSEAPGQGKQPQHF. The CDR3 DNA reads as TGTGCCAGCAGTGAAGCGCCCGGACAGGGGAAACAGCCCCAGCATTTT.

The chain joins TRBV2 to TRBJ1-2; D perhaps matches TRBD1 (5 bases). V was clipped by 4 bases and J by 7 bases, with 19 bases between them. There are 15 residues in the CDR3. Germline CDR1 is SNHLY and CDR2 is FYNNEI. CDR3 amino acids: CASSGVQGLSFGYTF. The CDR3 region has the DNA TGTGCCAGCAGTGGGGTTCAGGGTCTGTCGTTTGGCTACACCTTC.

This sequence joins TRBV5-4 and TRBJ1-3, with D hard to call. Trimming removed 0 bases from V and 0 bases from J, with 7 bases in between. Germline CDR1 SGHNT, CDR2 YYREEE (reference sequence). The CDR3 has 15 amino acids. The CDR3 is CASSLGADSGNTIYF. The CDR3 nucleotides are TGTGCCAGCAGCTTGGGGGCAGACTCTGGAAACACCATATATTTT. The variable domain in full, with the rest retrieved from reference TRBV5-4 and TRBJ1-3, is ETGVTQSPTHLIKTRGQQVTLRCSSQSGHNTVSWYQQALGQGPQFIFQYYREEENGRGNFPPRFSGLQFPNYSSELNVNALELDDSALYLCASSLGADSGNTIYFGEGSWLTVV.

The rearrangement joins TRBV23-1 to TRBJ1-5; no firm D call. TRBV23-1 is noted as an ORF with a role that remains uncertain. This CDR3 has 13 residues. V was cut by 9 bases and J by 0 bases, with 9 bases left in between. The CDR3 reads CASSGLSNQPQHF. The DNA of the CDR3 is TGCGCCAGTTCAGGACTTAGCAATCAGCCCCAGCATTTT.

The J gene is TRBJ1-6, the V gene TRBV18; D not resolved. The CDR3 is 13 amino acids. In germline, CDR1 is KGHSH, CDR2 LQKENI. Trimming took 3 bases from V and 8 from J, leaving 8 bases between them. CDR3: CASSPEGYSPLHF. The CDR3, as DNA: TGTGCCAGCTCACCTGAGGGTTATTCACCCCTCCACTTT.

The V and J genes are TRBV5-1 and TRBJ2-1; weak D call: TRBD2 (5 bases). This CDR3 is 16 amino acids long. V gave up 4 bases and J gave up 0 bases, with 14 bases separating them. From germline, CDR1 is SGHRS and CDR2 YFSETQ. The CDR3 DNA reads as TGCGCCAGCAGCCTTGCGGGCCGGAGCTCCTACAATGAGCAGTTCTTC. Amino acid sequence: CASSLAGRSSYNEQFF. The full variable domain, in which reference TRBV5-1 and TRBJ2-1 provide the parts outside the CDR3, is KAGVTQTPRYLIKTRGQQVTLSCSPISGHRSVSWYQQTPGQGLQFLFEYFSETQRNKGNFPGRFSGRQFSNSRSEMNVSTLELGDSALYLCASSLAGRSSYNEQFFGPGTRLTVL.

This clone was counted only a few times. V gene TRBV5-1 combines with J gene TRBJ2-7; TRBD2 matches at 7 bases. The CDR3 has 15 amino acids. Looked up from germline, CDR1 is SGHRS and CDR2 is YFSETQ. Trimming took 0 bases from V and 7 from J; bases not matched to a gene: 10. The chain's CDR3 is CASSLEVGGPREQYF. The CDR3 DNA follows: TGCGCCAGCAGCTTGGAAGTGGGAGGGCCGCGGGAGCAGTACTTC.